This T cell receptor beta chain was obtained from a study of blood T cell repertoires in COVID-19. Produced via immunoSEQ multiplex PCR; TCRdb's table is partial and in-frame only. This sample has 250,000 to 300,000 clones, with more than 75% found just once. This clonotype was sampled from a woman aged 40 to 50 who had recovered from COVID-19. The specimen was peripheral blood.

CDR3 nucleotide sequence: TGTGCCAGCAGCTTTCGGGACAGGGGACTAAACTATGGCTACACCTTC. Encoded protein: CASSFRDRGLNYGYTF. The genes are TRBV7-3 and TRBJ1-2; 10 bases match TRBD1. V trimming: 3 bases; J trimming: 2 bases; junction bases outside the gene matches: 6. Germline V gene lookup returns CDR1 SGHTA and CDR2 FQGTGA. The CDR3 is made up of 16 amino acids.